This TCR beta chain was identified during a study of somatic mutations in cytotoxic T cells in rheumatoid arthritis. For the study at large: Patients had approximately 33 ml EDTA blood drawn right after diagnosis, before any treatment. Sorting by flow gave nearly 100% purity for some V beta antibody-stained T-cell populations, including V beta1+ cells sequenced for TCRB. Whole-study results and caveats: Greater age accompanied higher CD8+ clonality in rheumatoid arthritis patients, a pattern that was absent in healthy controls.

Using immunoSEQ multiplex PCR, the repertoire was profiled, and TCRdb retains in-frame clones only, with some absent. The sample has 15,000 to 20,000 clones, around 80% seen once. The CDR3 has 15 residues. Deletions cut 3 bases from V and 0 bases from J, with 12 bases between. Germline values: CDR1 SQVTM, CDR2 ANQGSEA. Details on this clone: The antigen remains unidentified.

V gene TRBV29-1 combines with J gene TRBJ2-1; D is perhaps TRBD1 (5 bases). Sequencing was performed on CD8+ T cells sorted from blood. This clonotype originated in a woman aged 50 to 60 with rheumatoid arthritis. CDR3 nucleotide sequence: TGCAGCGTTGACATCAGGGTGACCTCCTACAATGAGCAGTTCTTC. Its protein is CSVDIRVTSYNEQFF.